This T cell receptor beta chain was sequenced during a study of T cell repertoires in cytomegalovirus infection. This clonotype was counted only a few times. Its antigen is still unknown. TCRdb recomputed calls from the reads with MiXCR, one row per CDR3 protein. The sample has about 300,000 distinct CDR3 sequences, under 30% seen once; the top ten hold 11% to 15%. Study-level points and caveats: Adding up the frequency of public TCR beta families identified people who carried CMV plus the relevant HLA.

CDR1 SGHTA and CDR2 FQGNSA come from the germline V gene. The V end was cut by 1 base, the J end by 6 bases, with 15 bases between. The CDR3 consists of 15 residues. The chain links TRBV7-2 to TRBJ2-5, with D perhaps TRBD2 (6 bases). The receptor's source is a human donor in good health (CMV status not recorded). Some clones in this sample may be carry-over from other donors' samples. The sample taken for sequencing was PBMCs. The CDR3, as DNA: TGTGCCAGCAGCTTAGGCGGGATTGGTGGACAGACCCAGTACTTC. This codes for CASSLGGIGGQTQYF.